These 10 T cell receptor beta chains originate from one sample sequenced in a study of blood T cell repertoires in COVID-19. Using immunoSEQ multiplex PCR, the repertoire was profiled, and TCRdb retains in-frame clones only, with some absent. This table has over 200,000 clones, approximately 80% appearing once. The specimen was PBMCs or T cells enriched from blood (not recorded which). Receptors were obtained from a man aged 55 to 70 who had recovered from COVID-19.

The gene calls are TRBV12-3 or TRBV12-4 and TRBJ1-2; TRBD1 aligns across 9 bases. The V and J ends lost 5 bases and 5 bases, in that order; junction bases with no gene match: 3. The CDR3 spans 13 residues. The CDR3 DNA reads as TGTGCCAGCAGTAAACAGGGGGCGTATGGCTACACCTTC. Protein product: CASSKQGAYGYTF.

The chain joins TRBV5-1 to TRBJ2-1; 10 bases are a match to TRBD2. Germline CDR1 is SGHRS and CDR2 is YFSETQ. Germline trimming cut 4 bases from V and 2 bases from J; bases unmatched to any gene: 3. The CDR3 contains 15 residues. The CDR3 protein is CASSPSGGAYNEQFF. The DNA for the CDR3 is TGCGCCAGCAGCCCGAGCGGGGGGGCCTACAATGAGCAGTTCTTC.

The chain has TRBV24-1 and TRBJ2-7, with 7 bases matching TRBD1. V shed 7 bases, J shed 7 bases, and the junction held 12 bases outside the gene matches. Per germline, CDR1 KGHDR and CDR2 SFDVKD. This CDR3 is 14 amino acids long. CDR3 bases: TGTGCCACCAGCCAGGGACAGCCCTACGAAGAGCAGTACTTC. It is translated as CATSQGQPYEEQYF.

The chain uses TRBV5-4 and TRBJ1-6; D gene ambiguous. The germline V gene has CDR1 SGHNT and CDR2 YYREEE (reference sequence). Trimming removed 2 bases from V and 5 bases from J, with 11 bases in between. This CDR3 contains 15 residues. In DNA form, the CDR3 reads TGTGCCAGCAGCTTCGTCGGGAACGATAATTCACCCCTCCACTTT. Protein product: CASSFVGNDNSPLHF.

This chain uses TRBV25-1 with TRBJ1-1; the match to TRBD1 covers 7 bases. The germline V gene has CDR1 MGHDK and CDR2 SYGVNS. This CDR3 is built from 14 residues. V trimming: 6 bases; J trimming: 3 bases; junction bases outside the gene matches: 7. For the CDR3, the DNA is TGTGCCAGCAGAGGCACAGGGGATGACACTGAAGCTTTCTTT. It is translated as CASRGTGDDTEAFF.

The genes are TRBV2 and TRBJ1-1; 7 bases align to TRBD1. V lost 9 bases to trimming and J lost 5 bases; unmatched junction nucleotides: 9. Germline V gives CDR1 SNHLY, CDR2 FYNNEI. The CDR3 is 13 amino acids. DNA for the CDR3: TGTGCCAGTGAACAGGGGATGGGAACTGAAGCTTTCTTT. This gives the protein CASEQGMGTEAFF.

The V and J genes are TRBV5-1 and TRBJ1-4; 8 bases map to TRBD1. The germline V gene has CDR1 SGHRS and CDR2 YFSETQ. This CDR3 has 17 residues. J gave up 3 bases and V 4 bases, and 11 bases lay outside the gene matches. CDR3 sequence: CASSPGQGGWANEKLFF. The CDR3 DNA follows: TGCGCCAGCAGCCCAGGACAGGGTGGTTGGGCTAATGAAAAACTGTTTTTT. The whole variable domain, remainder taken from reference TRBV5-1 and TRBJ1-4, is KAGVTQTPRYLIKTRGQQVTLSCSPISGHRSVSWYQQTPGQGLQFLFEYFSETQRNKGNFPGRFSGRQFSNSRSEMNVSTLELGDSALYLCASSPGQGGWANEKLFFGSGTQLSVL.

The genes are TRBV30 and TRBJ2-1; 9 bases line up with TRBD1. V lost 1 base and J lost 5; bases outside the gene matches: 3. There are 14 residues in the CDR3. Germline CDR1 is GTSNPN and CDR2 is SVGIG (reference sequence). The CDR3 bases are TGTGCCTGGAGTGGCGGGACAGGGAACAATGAGCAGTTCTTC. It codes for CAWSGGTGNNEQFF.

This clone was detected only a few times. The rearrangement links TRBV11-3 to TRBJ1-2, with D hard to call. V lost 2 bases and J lost 3, with 7 bases in between. Per the germline V gene, CDR1 is SGHNT and CDR2 is YENEEA. The CDR3 is 13 residues long. DNA for the CDR3: TGTGCCAGCAGCTTATTGCCAGACTATGGCTACACCTTC. Amino acids: CASSLLPDYGYTF.

V and J are TRBV19 and TRBJ1-1; TRBD1 matches at 10 bases. CDR1 and CDR2 (germline): LNHDA, SQIVND (reference sequence). This CDR3 comprises 17 residues. The ends lost 7 bases at V and 4 bases at J; junction bases unmatched: 15. The CDR3 loop is CASIPNPGTGEGTEAFF. DNA for the CDR3: TGTGCCAGTATCCCAAACCCCGGGACAGGGGAGGGCACTGAAGCTTTCTTT. The full variable domain, completed using reference TRBV19 and TRBJ1-1, is DGGITQSPKYLFRKEGQNVTLSCEQNLNHDAMYWYRQDPGQGLRLIYYSQIVNDFQKGDIAEGYSVSREKKESFPLTVTSAQKNPTAFYLCASIPNPGTGEGTEAFFGQGTRLTVV.